What follows are 17 T cell receptor beta chains derived from one specimen sequenced in a study of shared clonotypes between healthy human individuals. Only CD45RO-negative cells positively selected for CCR7 counted as naive CD8 cells, so terminally differentiated effector memory CD45RA+ cells were excluded. Sequenced by immunoSEQ multiplex PCR; TCRdb stores in-frame clones only, minus some. The sample includes around 1.9 million clones, roughly 91% seen only once; the top ten take 1.5% to 2%. The sequencing input was naive CD8+ T cells from PBMCs. The receptor source for this set is a man aged 18 to 29 in good health. Some clones in this sample may be carry-over from other donors' samples.

In its sample, this clone was seen once. Other DNA sequences in the same sample also yield this CDR3. The chain is built from TRBV4-1 and TRBJ2-7; 8 nucleotides match TRBD1. This CDR3 has 14 amino acids. Germline CDR1 reads MGHRA; CDR2 reads YSYEKL. The V and J ends lost 4 bases and 3 bases, in that order; junction bases with no gene match: 5. The CDR3 spells CASSLRDRYYEQYF. The CDR3 nucleotides read TGCGCCAGCAGCCTCCGGGACAGGTACTACGAGCAGTACTTC.

The chain carries TRBV10-3 and TRBJ1-4; 7 bases are a match to TRBD1. Germline lookup yields CDR1 ENHRY and CDR2 SYGVKD. The CDR3 has 15 amino acids. The V segment lost 6 bases and the J segment 4 bases; nucleotides outside the gene matches: 8. Here the CDR3 DNA reads TGTGCCATCAGCCGAGGGACAGACGATAATGAAAAACTGTTTTTT. Amino acid sequence: CAISRGTDDNEKLFF.

The chain uses TRBV28 and TRBJ2-2; 12 nucleotides align to TRBD2. Germline V CDR1 and CDR2: MDHEN, SYDVKM. Trimming took 3 bases from V and 4 from J; bases not matched to a gene: 12. The CDR3 spans 19 residues. The CDR3 DNA is TGTGCCAGCAGTTTGTTACTAGCGGGAGGCAAGGGGACCACCGGGGAGCTGTTTTTT. It specifies CASSLLLAGGKGTTGELFF.

Points on this clone: Distinct nucleotide sequences in the sample also encode this CDR3. The rearrangement joins TRBV9 to TRBJ2-3, with 10 bases matching TRBD2. CDR1 is SGDLS, CDR2 YYNGEE, per germline. The V segment lost 2 bases and the J segment 1 base; nucleotides outside the gene matches: 1. CDR3 size: 15 residues. The CDR3 protein is CASSVSGRGTDTQYF. The CDR3 DNA follows: TGTGCCAGCAGCGTCAGCGGGAGGGGCACAGATACGCAGTATTTT.

The chain employs TRBV4-2 and TRBJ2-3, with 7 bases lining up with TRBD2. Germline V gene data show CDR1 as LGHNA and CDR2 as YNFKEQ. The CDR3 contains 15 residues. V gave up 5 bases and J gave up 0 bases; unmatched junction bases: 5. The CDR3 DNA reads TGTGCCAGCAGCGGGAGGGGACTTAGCACAGATACGCAGTATTTT. This encodes CASSGRGLSTDTQYF.

This chain connects TRBV30 to TRBJ2-7; 7 bases match TRBD1. The CDR3 totals 17 residues. The ends lost 1 base at V and 0 bases at J; junction bases unmatched: 12. Germline lookup yields CDR1 GTSNPN and CDR2 SVGIG (reference sequence). This CDR3 reads CAWSGLSNRGVSYEQYF. CDR3 in DNA: TGTGCCTGGAGTGGGTTGTCGAACAGGGGAGTCTCCTACGAGCAGTACTTC.

This rearrangement joins TRBV30 to TRBJ2-7; weak D call: TRBD2 (5 bases). The CDR3 extends over 13 amino acids. V lost 3 bases and J lost 3, with 12 bases in between. Per the germline V gene, CDR1 is GTSNPN and CDR2 is SVGIG (reference sequence). This chain's CDR3 is CAWSPYEGYEQYF. The DNA of the CDR3 is TGTGCCTGGAGCCCCTACGAGGGCTACGAGCAGTACTTC.

On this clone itself: At one end the junction does not follow the germline gene, possibly because of a read error. The CDR3 is CASSYGQGAGNTVYF. The CDR3 DNA reads as TGTGCCAGCAGTTACGGCCAGGGAGCTGGAAACACCGTATATTTT. The genes are TRBV6-5 and TRBJ1-3; D might be TRBD1 (5 bases). The CDR3 loop spans 15 amino acids. CDR1 is MNHEY and CDR2 is SVGAGI in the germline V gene.

The count of this clone is one. This chain joins TRBV27 and TRBJ2-2; no firm D call. Trimming removed 4 bases at V and 5 bases at J, with 14 bases between. The CDR3 runs to 15 residues. From germline, CDR1 is MNHEY and CDR2 SMNVEV (reference sequence). The CDR3 DNA is TGTGCCAGCAGTTACCTTGCCCTGAGGACCGGGGAGCTGTTTTTT. This codes for CASSYLALRTGELFF.

The V gene is TRBV5-4, the J gene TRBJ2-1, with D unclear. This CDR3 has 13 amino acids. Trimming removed 4 bases from V and 9 bases from J, with 14 bases in between. Germline loops: CDR1 SGHNT, CDR2 YYREEE (reference sequence). Here the CDR3 DNA reads TGTGCCAGCAGCCCGAAGAGGTTGGGTGAGCAGTTCTTC. Residues: CASSPKRLGEQFF.

A remark on this clone: The sample holds other DNA sequences that translate to the same CDR3. The J gene is TRBJ2-7, the V gene TRBV28, with 10 bases lining up with TRBD2. V lost 6 bases, J lost 3 bases, and 2 bases stayed unmatched. There are 13 residues in the CDR3. The germline CDR1 and CDR2 sequences are MDHEN and SYDVKM. DNA for the CDR3: TGTGCCAGCAGCCTAGCGGGGGACTACGAGCAGTACTTC. This sequence encodes CASSLAGDYEQYF.

This clone appeared a few times. Other DNA sequences in the sample encode the same CDR3. V is TRBV27 and J is TRBJ1-1, with TRBD1 as a possible D gene (6 bases). V was pared by 3 bases and J by 1 base, with 6 bases between. The CDR3 totals 13 residues. CDR1 MNHEY and CDR2 SMNVEV come from the germline V gene (reference sequence). This CDR3 reads CASSLGQNTEAFF. CDR3 coding DNA: TGTGCCAGCAGTTTGGGACAGAACACTGAAGCTTTCTTT.

This clone was observed a few times. V usage is TRBV4-1 and J usage is TRBJ1-4, with D unclear. The CDR3 is 15 amino acids. Germline V gene data show CDR1 as MGHRA and CDR2 as YSYEKL. Trimming took 2 bases from V and 8 from J, leaving 15 bases between them. CDR3 nucleotides: TGCGCCAGCAGCCAACAAAAAGCGCTACAGGAAAAACTGTTTTTT. Amino acid sequence: CASSQQKALQEKLFF.

The chain has TRBV29-1 and TRBJ2-3; 13 bases agree with TRBD2. This CDR3 comprises 17 residues. Germline values: CDR1 SQVTM, CDR2 ANQGSEA. J was trimmed by 4 bases and V by 6 bases; bases with no gene match: 13. CDR3 region: CSVTLAGGGSPPDTQYF. CDR3 sequence (DNA): TGCAGCGTGACACTAGCGGGAGGGGGTTCTCCCCCAGATACGCAGTATTTT.

This clone has only a few counts. V and J are TRBV9 and TRBJ1-1; D remains ambiguous. The CDR3 extends over 13 amino acids. The germline V gene encodes CDR1 SGDLS and CDR2 YYNGEE. V gave up 4 bases and J gave up 0 bases, with 7 bases separating them. The CDR3 here is CASSPPVNTEAFF. The CDR3 DNA sequence: TGTGCCAGCAGCCCCCCAGTGAACACTGAAGCTTTCTTT. The full variable domain, rest sourced from reference TRBV9 and TRBJ1-1, is DSGVTQTPKHLITATGQRVTLRCSPRSGDLSVYWYQQSLDQGLQFLIQYYNGEERAKGNILERFSAQQFPDLHSELNLSSLELGDSALYFCASSPPVNTEAFFGQGTRLTVV.

The chain is built from TRBV10-3 and TRBJ2-3; 8 nucleotides agree with TRBD2. The trim removed 1 base at V and 0 bases at J, leaving 3 bases unmatched. The CDR3 totals 16 residues. From germline, CDR1 is ENHRY and CDR2 SYGVKD. The CDR3 bases are TGTGCCATCAGTGAGTTAGCGGGGATGAGCACAGATACGCAGTATTTT. Translation: CAISELAGMSTDTQYF.

The chain joins TRBV9 to TRBJ1-2, with TRBD1 identical over 9 bases. CDR1 is SGDLS and CDR2 is YYNGEE in the germline V gene. V dropped 0 bases and J dropped 6; count of bases not matched to a gene: 12. This CDR3 has 17 amino acids. CDR3 DNA: TGTGCCAGCAGCGTAGCTACCAGATCCGGGACAGGGAATGGCTACACCTTC. Protein: CASSVATRSGTGNGYTF.